The 15 T cell receptor beta chains below come from one sample, sequenced in a study of T cell repertoires in cytomegalovirus infection. Antigen specificity for these receptors is unknown. Each CDR3 protein is one row after TCRdb ran MiXCR on the reads. The sample carries about 830,000 distinct CDR3 sequences, roughly 33% recorded once. The sample in question was cultured CD8+ T cells from PBMCs, obtained from culture after CMV antigen stimulation. These receptors all come from a human donor in good health (CMV status not recorded). Some clones in this sample may be carry-over from other donors' samples.

This clonotype was counted between two and nine times. V is TRBV7-9 and J is TRBJ2-7, with D tentatively TRBD2 (5 bases). V lost 6 bases, J lost 4 bases, and 16 bases lay in between. The CDR3 has 14 amino acids. Germline V gene data show CDR1 as SEHNR and CDR2 as FQNEAQ (reference sequence). CDR3 loop: CASRSPMPGYEQYF. The DNA for the CDR3 is TGTGCCAGCAGGTCCCCCATGCCGGGATACGAGCAGTACTTC.

The chain carries TRBV5-6 and TRBJ2-3; unclear D gene. Deletions cut 5 bases from V and 2 bases from J, with 12 bases between. Germline CDR1 is SGHDT and CDR2 is YYEEEE. The CDR3 loop spans 14 amino acids. The CDR3 nucleotides read TGTGCCAGCAGTTTCCGACCTAACACAGATACGCAGTATTTT. Its protein is CASSFRPNTDTQYF. The entire variable domain, with the rest obtained from reference TRBV5-6 and TRBJ2-3, is as follows: DAGVTQSPTHLIKTRGQQVTLRCSPKSGHDTVSWYQQALGQGPQFIFQYYEEEERQRGNFPDRFSGHQFPNYSSELNVNALLLGDSALYLCASSFRPNTDTQYFGPGTRLTVL.

The V call is TRBV29-1, the J call TRBJ2-5; tentatively, D is TRBD2 (5 bases). Germline CDR1 is SQVTM and CDR2 is ANQGSEA. The CDR3 covers 13 residues. Trimming stripped 3 bases from V and 7 bases from J, with 15 bases between. CDR3 in DNA: TGCAGCGTTGATGGAACCCAAGAGGGGACCCAGTACTTC. Amino acid sequence: CSVDGTQEGTQYF.

In DNA form, the CDR3 reads TGTGCCAGCAGCTTATACCCAGGGTCTAGCACAGATACGCAGTATTTT. Its protein is CASSLYPGSSTDTQYF. V and J are TRBV7-6 and TRBJ2-3, with D perhaps matching TRBD1 (5 bases). Germline loops: CDR1 SGHVS, CDR2 FNYEAQ. The CDR3 sequence is 16 residues long. The V and J ends lost 2 bases and 0 bases respectively, with 12 bases between them.

This clonotype was seen a single time. V and J are TRBV19 and TRBJ2-1; TRBD1 or TRBD2 may be the D gene (7 bases each). V was cut by 3 bases and J by 9 bases, with 18 bases left in between. The germline V gene has CDR1 LNHDA and CDR2 SQIVND (reference sequence). CDR3 length equals 15 residues. DNA of the CDR3: TGTGCCAGTAGTATGGGCCAGGGGGGGGCCGGTGAGCAGTTCTTC. It codes for CASSMGQGGAGEQFF.

V usage is TRBV10-1 and J usage is TRBJ2-1; TRBD2 agrees at 9 bases. The CDR3 is 14 amino acids. J was trimmed by 6 bases and V by 8 bases; bases with no gene match: 8. Looked up from germline, CDR1 is WNHNN and CDR2 is SYGVQD (reference sequence). The DNA of the CDR3 is TGCGCCAGCCATTGCGGGGGGGCGATCAATGAGCAGTTCTTC. This encodes CASHCGGAINEQFF.

The chain carries TRBV6-2 or TRBV6-3 and TRBJ1-1; D unresolved. Germline CDR1 and CDR2: MNHEY and SVGEGT. The V end was cut by 0 bases, the J end by 5 bases, with 19 bases between. This CDR3 has 17 residues. The CDR3 DNA sequence: TGTGCCAGCAGTTACTCGATTTTACCTTCCATGAGGACTGAAGCTTTCTTT. Amino acid sequence: CASSYSILPSMRTEAFF.

This clonotype appeared a few times. The chain recombines TRBV2 with TRBJ2-2; 9 bases fit TRBD1. Germline V gives CDR1 SNHLY, CDR2 FYNNEI. The ends lost 6 bases at V and 7 bases at J; junction bases unmatched: 6. The CDR3 is made up of 14 amino acids. The CDR3 protein is CASSGTGNHGELFF. In DNA, the CDR3 is TGTGCCAGCAGCGGGACAGGGAATCACGGGGAGCTGTTTTTT.

This sequence joins TRBV24-1 and TRBJ2-1; D gene unclear. Between the trimmed V and J ends, which lost 5 bases and 3 bases, there was a span of 4 bases. Germline V gives CDR1 KGHDR, CDR2 SFDVKD. CDR3 length: 12 residues. CDR3 sequence: CATSAGYNEQFF. The CDR3 DNA is TGTGCCACCAGTGCGGGCTACAATGAGCAGTTCTTC.

The chain joins TRBV10-3 to TRBJ1-2; maybe TRBD1 (6 bases). Between the trimmed V and J ends, which lost 10 bases and 4 bases, there was a span of 16 bases. Germline CDR1 and CDR2: ENHRY and SYGVKD. There are 13 residues in the CDR3. CDR3 sequence (DNA): TGTGCCACGAGGGGAGGGGACATCTATGGCTACACCTTC. Protein: CATRGGDIYGYTF.

The V and J genes are TRBV7-9 and TRBJ1-2; 7 nucleotides match TRBD1. This CDR3 contains 16 residues. J was trimmed by 5 bases and V by 4 bases; bases with no gene match: 13. Germline V gene lookup returns CDR1 SEHNR and CDR2 FQNEAQ (reference sequence). CDR3 in DNA: TGTGCCAGCAGCTCGGGACAGATGGTACAGGGTTATGGCTACACCTTC. This sequence encodes CASSSGQMVQGYGYTF.

This clonotype was counted between two and nine times. The rearrangement joins TRBV19 to TRBJ2-3; no definite D call. CDR3 length equals 14 residues. V was clipped by 1 base and J by 4 bases, with 9 bases between them. Germline CDR1 and CDR2: LNHDA and SQIVND (reference sequence). The DNA for the CDR3 is TGTGCCAGTAGTATAGGGACCATCCCAGATACGCAGTATTTT. Its protein product is CASSIGTIPDTQYF.

The J gene is TRBJ2-1, the V gene TRBV23-1, with D maybe TRBD1 (6 bases). TRBV23-1 falls under the ORF class, with uncertain function. Between the trimmed V and J ends, which lost 6 bases and 5 bases, there was a span of 17 bases. The CDR3 is made up of 15 amino acids. Here the CDR3 reads CASSFRGHRDNEQFF. DNA of the CDR3: TGCGCCAGCAGCTTCAGGGGACACAGGGACAATGAGCAGTTCTTC.

The V call is TRBV7-4, the J call TRBJ2-1, with D perhaps matching TRBD2 (5 bases). Trimming removed 7 bases from V and 5 bases from J, with 18 bases in between. The germline V gene encodes CDR1 SGHVT and CDR2 SQSDAQ. CDR3 length: 15 residues. The CDR3 sequence is CASIPSGNPDNEQFF. As DNA, the CDR3 is TGTGCCAGCATCCCCTCCGGGAACCCAGACAATGAGCAGTTCTTC.

The chain carries TRBV7-9 and TRBJ2-2; 9 nucleotides align to TRBD1. CDR1 and CDR2 (germline): SEHNR, FQNEAQ (reference sequence). V shed 5 bases and J 8 bases; nucleotides not matched to a gene: 12. This CDR3 has 16 residues. In DNA form, the CDR3 reads TGTGCCAGCAGCCCAGACTGGACAGGGGTTCAAGGGGAGCTGTTTTTT. Encoded protein: CASSPDWTGVQGELFF.